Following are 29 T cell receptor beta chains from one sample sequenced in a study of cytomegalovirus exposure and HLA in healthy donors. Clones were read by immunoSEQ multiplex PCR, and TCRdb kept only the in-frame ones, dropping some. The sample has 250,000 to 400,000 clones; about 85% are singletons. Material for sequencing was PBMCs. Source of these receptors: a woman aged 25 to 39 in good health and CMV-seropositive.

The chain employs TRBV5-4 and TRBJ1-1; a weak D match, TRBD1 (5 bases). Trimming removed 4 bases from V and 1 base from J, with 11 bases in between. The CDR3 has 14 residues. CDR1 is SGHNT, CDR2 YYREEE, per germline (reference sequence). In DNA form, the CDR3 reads TGTGCCAGCAGCCCGGGACCGCCGAACACTGAAGCTTTCTTT. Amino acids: CASSPGPPNTEAFF.

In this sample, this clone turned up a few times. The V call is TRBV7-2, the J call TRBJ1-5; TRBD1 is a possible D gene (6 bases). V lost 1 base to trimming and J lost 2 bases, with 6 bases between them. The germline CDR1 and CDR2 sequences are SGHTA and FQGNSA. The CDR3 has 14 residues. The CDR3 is CASSLDRGNQPQHF. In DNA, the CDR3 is TGTGCCAGCAGCTTAGACAGGGGCAATCAGCCCCAGCATTTT.

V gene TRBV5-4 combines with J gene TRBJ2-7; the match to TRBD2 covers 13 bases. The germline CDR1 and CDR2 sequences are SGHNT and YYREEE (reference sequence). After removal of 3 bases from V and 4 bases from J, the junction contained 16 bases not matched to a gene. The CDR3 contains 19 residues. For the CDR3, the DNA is TGTGCCAGCAGCTCGACGACCGGGACTAGCGGGAAATTGGGGTACGAGCAGTACTTC. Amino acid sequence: CASSSTTGTSGKLGYEQYF.

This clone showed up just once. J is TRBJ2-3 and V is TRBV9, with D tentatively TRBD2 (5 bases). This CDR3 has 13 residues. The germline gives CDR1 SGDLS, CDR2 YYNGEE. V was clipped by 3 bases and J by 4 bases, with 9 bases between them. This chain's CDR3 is CASSGGSPDTQYF. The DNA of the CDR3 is TGTGCCAGCAGCGGTGGGAGTCCAGATACGCAGTATTTT.

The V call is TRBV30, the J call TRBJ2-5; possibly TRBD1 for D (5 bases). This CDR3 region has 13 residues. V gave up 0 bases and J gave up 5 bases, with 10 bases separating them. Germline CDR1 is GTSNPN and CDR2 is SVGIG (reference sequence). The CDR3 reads CAWSVQGSETQYF. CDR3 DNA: TGTGCCTGGAGTGTGCAGGGCAGCGAGACCCAGTACTTC.

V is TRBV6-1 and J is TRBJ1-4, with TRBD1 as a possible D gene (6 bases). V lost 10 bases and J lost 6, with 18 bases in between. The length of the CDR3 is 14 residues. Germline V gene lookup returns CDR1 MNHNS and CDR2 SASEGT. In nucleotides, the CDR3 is TGTGCCACTTTCGTGGGGGGCCTCGATGAAAAACTGTTTTTT. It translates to CATFVGGLDEKLFF.

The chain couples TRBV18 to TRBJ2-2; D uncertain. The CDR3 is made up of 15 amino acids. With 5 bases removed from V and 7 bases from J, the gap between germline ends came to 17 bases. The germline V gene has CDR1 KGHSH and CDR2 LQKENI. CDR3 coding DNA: TGTGCCAGCTCAACGACACCTCCCAACGACGGGGAGCTGTTTTTT. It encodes CASSTTPPNDGELFF.

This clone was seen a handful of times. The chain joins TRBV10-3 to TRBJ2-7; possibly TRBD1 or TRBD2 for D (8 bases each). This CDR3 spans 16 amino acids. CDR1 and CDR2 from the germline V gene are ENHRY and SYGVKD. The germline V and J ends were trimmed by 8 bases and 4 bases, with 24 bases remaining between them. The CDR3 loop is CAISGGPQGAMYEQYF. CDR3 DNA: TGTGCCATCTCGGGGGGGCCGCAGGGGGCGATGTACGAGCAGTACTTC.

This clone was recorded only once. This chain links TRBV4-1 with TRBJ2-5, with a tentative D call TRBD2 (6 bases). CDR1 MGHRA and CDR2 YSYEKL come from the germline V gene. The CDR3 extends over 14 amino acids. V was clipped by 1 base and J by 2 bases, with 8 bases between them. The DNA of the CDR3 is TGCGCCAGCAGCCAAGGCGGGGCACAAGAGACCCAGTACTTC. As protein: CASSQGGAQETQYF.

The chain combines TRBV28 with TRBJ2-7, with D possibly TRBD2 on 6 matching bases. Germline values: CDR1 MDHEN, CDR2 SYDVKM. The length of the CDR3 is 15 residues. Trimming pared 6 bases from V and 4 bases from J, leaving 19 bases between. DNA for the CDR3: TGTGCCAGCAGACCCGGGAGTGGAGGGTTGTACGAGCAGTACTTC. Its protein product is CASRPGSGGLYEQYF.

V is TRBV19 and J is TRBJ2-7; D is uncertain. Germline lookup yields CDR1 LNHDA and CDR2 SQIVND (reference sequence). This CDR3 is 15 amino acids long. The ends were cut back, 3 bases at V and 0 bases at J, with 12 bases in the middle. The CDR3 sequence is CASSMYLQDSYEQYF. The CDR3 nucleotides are TGTGCCAGTAGTATGTACTTGCAGGACTCCTACGAGCAGTACTTC.

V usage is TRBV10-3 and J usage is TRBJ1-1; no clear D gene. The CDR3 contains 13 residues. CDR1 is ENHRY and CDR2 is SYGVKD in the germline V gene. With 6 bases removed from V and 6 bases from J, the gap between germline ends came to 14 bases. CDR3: CAISHNPRAEAFF. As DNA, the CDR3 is TGTGCCATCAGCCACAATCCACGGGCTGAAGCTTTCTTT.

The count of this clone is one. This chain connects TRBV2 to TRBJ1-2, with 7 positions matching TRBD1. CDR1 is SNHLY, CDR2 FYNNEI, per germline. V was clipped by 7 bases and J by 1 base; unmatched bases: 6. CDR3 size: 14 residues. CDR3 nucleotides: TGTGCCAGCACAGGGGGGGCGATTAACTATGGCTACACCTTC. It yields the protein CASTGGAINYGYTF.

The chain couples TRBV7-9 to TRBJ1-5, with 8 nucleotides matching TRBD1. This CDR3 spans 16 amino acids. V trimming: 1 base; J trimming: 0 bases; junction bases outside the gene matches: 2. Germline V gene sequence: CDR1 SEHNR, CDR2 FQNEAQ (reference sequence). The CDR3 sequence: CASSLGTGPSNQPQHF. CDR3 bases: TGTGCCAGCAGCTTAGGGACAGGGCCTAGCAATCAGCCCCAGCATTTT.

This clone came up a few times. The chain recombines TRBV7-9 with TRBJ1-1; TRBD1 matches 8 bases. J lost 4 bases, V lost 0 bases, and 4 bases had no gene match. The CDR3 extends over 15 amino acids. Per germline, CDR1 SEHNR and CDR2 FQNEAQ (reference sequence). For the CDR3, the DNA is TGTGCCAGCAGCTTAGCCCGACAGGGGCTCACTGAAGCTTTCTTT. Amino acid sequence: CASSLARQGLTEAFF.

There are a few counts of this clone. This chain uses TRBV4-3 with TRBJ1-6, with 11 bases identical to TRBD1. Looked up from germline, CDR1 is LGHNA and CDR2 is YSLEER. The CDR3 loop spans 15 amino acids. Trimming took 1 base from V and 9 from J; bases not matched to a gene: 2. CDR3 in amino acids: CASSQGTGGGSPLHF. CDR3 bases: TGCGCCAGCAGCCAAGGGACAGGGGGCGGTTCACCCCTCCACTTT.

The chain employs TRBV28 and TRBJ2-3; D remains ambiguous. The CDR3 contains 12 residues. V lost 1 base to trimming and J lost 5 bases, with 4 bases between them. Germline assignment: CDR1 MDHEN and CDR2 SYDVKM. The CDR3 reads CASSLSRDTQYF. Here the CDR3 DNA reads TGTGCCAGCAGTTTATCCCGAGATACGCAGTATTTT.

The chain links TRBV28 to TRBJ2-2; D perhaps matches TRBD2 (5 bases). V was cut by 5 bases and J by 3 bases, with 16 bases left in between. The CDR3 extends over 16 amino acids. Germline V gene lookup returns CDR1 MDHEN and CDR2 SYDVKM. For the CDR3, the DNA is TGTGCCAGCAGTCCGCGGGTCGGGCGAGACACCGGGGAGCTGTTTTTT. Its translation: CASSPRVGRDTGELFF.

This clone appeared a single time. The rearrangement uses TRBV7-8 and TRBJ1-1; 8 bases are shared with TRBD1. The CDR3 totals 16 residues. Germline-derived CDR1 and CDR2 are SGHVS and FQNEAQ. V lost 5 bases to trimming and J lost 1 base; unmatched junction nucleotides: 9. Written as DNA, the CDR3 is TGTGCCAGCAGCATCGGCTCCGGGACAGGGAACACTGAAGCTTTCTTT. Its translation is CASSIGSGTGNTEAFF.

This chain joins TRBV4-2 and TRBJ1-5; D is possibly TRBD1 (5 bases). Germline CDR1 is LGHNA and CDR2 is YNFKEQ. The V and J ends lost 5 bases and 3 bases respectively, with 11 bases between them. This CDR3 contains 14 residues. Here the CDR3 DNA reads TGTGCCAGCAGCTCCCGAGGGGACAATCAGCCCCAGCATTTT. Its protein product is CASSSRGDNQPQHF.

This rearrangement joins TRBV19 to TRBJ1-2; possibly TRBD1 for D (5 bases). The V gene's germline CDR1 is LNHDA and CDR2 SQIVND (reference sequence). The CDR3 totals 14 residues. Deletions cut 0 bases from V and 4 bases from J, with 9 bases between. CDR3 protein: CASSIEGDRYGYTF. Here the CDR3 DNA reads TGTGCCAGTAGTATAGAGGGGGACCGCTATGGCTACACCTTC.

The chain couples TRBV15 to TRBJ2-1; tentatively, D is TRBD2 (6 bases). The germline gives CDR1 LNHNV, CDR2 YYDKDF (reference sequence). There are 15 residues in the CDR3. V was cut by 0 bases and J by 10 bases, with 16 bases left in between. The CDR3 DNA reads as TGTGCCACCAGCAGAGATGGGGATCCGGGACTCGAGCAGTTCTTC. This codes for CATSRDGDPGLEQFF.

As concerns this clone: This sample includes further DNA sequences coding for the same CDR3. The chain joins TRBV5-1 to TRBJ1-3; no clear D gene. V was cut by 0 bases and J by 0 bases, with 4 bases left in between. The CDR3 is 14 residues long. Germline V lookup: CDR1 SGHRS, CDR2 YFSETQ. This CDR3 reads CASSLGGSGNTIYF. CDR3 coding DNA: TGCGCCAGCAGCTTGGGTGGCTCTGGAAACACCATATATTTT.

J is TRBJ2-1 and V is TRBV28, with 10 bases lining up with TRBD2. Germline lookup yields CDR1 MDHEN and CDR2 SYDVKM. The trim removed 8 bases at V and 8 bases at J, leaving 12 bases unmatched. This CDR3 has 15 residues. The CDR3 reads CASFKAGGPRDEQFF. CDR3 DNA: TGTGCCAGCTTTAAAGCGGGAGGGCCTAGGGATGAGCAGTTCTTC. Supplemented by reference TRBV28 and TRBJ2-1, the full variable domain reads DVKVTQSSRYLVKRTGEKVFLECVQDMDHENMFWYRQDPGLGLRLIYFSYDVKMKEKGDIPEGYSVSREKKERFSLILESASTNQTSMYLCASFKAGGPRDEQFFGPGTRLTVL.

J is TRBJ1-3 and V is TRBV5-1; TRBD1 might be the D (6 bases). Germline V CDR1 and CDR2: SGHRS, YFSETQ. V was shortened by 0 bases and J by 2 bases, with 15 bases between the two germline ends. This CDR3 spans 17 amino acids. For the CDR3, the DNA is TGCGCCAGCAGCTTGGGTTCCGGGGGGCTCCCTGGAAACACCATATATTTT. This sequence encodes CASSLGSGGLPGNTIYF.

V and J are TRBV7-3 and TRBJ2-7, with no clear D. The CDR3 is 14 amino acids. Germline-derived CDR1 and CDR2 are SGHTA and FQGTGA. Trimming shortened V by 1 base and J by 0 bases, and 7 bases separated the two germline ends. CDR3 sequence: CASSLSGNSYEQYF. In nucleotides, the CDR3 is TGTGCCAGCAGCTTAAGTGGCAACTCCTACGAGCAGTACTTC.

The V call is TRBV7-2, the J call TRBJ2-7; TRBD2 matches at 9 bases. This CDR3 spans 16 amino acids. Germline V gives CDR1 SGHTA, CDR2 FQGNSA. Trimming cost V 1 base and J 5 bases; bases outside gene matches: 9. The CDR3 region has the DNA TGTGCCAGCAGCTTAGTATTGGCTAGCGGGAACAACGAGCAGTACTTC. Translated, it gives CASSLVLASGNNEQYF.

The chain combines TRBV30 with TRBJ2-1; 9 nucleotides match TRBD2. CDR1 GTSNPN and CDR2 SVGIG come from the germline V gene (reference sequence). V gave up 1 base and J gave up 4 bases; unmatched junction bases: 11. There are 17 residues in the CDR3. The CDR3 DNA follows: TGTGCCTGGAGTGGGGACGGGACTAGCAAGTCTTACAATGAGCAGTTCTTC. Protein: CAWSGDGTSKSYNEQFF.

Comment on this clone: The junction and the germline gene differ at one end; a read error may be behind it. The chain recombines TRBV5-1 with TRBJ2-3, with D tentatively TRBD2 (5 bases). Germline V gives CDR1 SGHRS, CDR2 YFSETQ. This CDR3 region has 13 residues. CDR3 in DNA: TGCGCCAGCAGTTTGGGAGCAGCAGATACGCAGTATTTT. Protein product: CASSLGAADTQYF.